Listed below are T cell receptor beta chains from one sample, sequenced in a study of patients and donors after allogeneic stem cell transplantation. One entry per CDR3 protein results from TCRdb running MiXCR on the RT-PCR reads. This sample has approximately 90,000 distinct CDR3 sequences, with just under 5% found just once. The source material was blood, either unsorted or a sorted T cell fraction (not recorded which). The receptors were gathered from a human donor who was either an allogeneic HSCT recipient or a stem cell or donor lymphocyte infusion donor (not recorded which). It is not recorded whose cells these are; they may come from a transplant donor. CDR3s include the opening cysteine and the closing phenylalanine or tryptophan. A D gene is named only where the DNA matches it firmly. Some rows have no size entry. The others give once, few or many, or a class for an expanded clone.

CDR3nt,CDR3aa,abundance,j_gene,v_gene,d_gene
TGCGCCAGCAGCTTGGATGGCGGGGGGGCCGGAGATACGCAGTATTTT,CASSLDGGGAGDTQYF,many,TRBJ2-3,TRBV5-1,TRBD2
TGTGCCAGCAGATCAGCGGAAGCTAACTATGGCTACACCTTC,CASRSAEANYGYTF,NA,TRBJ1-2,TRBV27,NA
TGCAGTGCTTCTTCGACAGGGGGAAGCTATGGCTACACCTTC,CSASSTGGSYGYTF,many,TRBJ1-2,TRBV20-1,TRBD1
TGTGCCAGCAGTCGACAGGGTTCGGTCTACAATGAGCAGTTCTTC,CASSRQGSVYNEQFF,many,TRBJ2-1,TRBV6-1,TRBD1
TGTGCCAGCAGTTTAGCGGCAGGGGCTTTCTTT,CASSLAAGAFF,many,TRBJ1-1,TRBV12-3/TRBV12-4,NA
TGTGCCAGCAGTTTCGATGGACGAGGTGAAGCTTTCTTT,CASSFDGRGEAFF,few,TRBJ1-1,TRBV6-6,NA
TGTGCCAGCAGCACCCGGGACAGAAAGGGCGAACTGTTTTTT,CASSTRDRKGELFF,few,TRBJ1-4,TRBV7-2,TRBD1
TGTGCCAGCAGCAGAATGGGAGGTTACCGGGACAGTTATAATTCACCCCTCCACTTT,CASSRMGGYRDSYNSPLHF,many,TRBJ1-6,TRBV11-2,TRBD1
TGTGCCAGCAGTATAACACAACGGCAGGGTTTCGTCAATGAGCAGTTCTTC,CASSITQRQGFVNEQFF,many,TRBJ2-1,TRBV6-1,NA
TGTGCCAGCAGCTTATCCAGGGGGGGGGGATATGGCTACACCTTC,CASSLSRGGGYGYTF,many,TRBJ1-2,TRBV7-6,TRBD1
TGTGCCAGCAGCGAGCAGACGACAGGGGGGAGCGGCTACACCTTC,CASSEQTTGGSGYTF,few,TRBJ1-2,TRBV7-2,TRBD1
TGTGCCAGCAGTGGGATCCGGGACCCTAGTTATGAGCAGTTCTTC,CASSGIRDPSYEQFF,NA,TRBJ2-1,TRBV25-1,NA
TGTGCCATCAGTGAGCCCTTGTCTCTAGCGGGAGCAGATACGCAGTATTTT,CAISEPLSLAGADTQYF,many,TRBJ2-3,TRBV10-3,TRBD2
TGTGCCAGCGGAGGGGGGTTAAGGGATCAGCCCCAGCATTTT,CASGGGLRDQPQHF,many,TRBJ1-5,TRBV2,NA
TGCGCCAGCCGGGACTCGCCAACAACTAATGAAAAACTGTTTTTT,CASRDSPTTNEKLFF,NA,TRBJ1-4,TRBV5-1,NA
TGTGCCAGCAGCCCGACAGGGGGGAGTTACGGTTCACCCCTCCACTTT,CASSPTGGSYGSPLHF,once,TRBJ1-6,TRBV3-1,TRBD1
TGCAGTGCTCTGCGGGCCAGCGGGGGGGAAACCGGGGAGCTGTTTTTT,CSALRASGGETGELFF,NA,TRBJ2-2,TRBV20-1,TRBD2
TGTGCCAGCAGCCGACAGCCCCGAGGGGAAGAGACCCAGTACTTC,CASSRQPRGEETQYF,NA,TRBJ2-5,TRBV5-8,NA
TGTGCCTGGAGGCGACTCAATGAGCAGTTCTTC,CAWRRLNEQFF,few,TRBJ2-1,TRBV30,NA
TGCAGTGCGGAGCCGGGACTACAAGCCTACGAGCAGTACTTC,CSAEPGLQAYEQYF,NA,TRBJ2-7,TRBV20-1,TRBD2
TGTGCTAGTGGTCTTAGTTTCGGGGAGCTGTTTTTT,CASGLSFGELFF,many,TRBJ2-2,TRBV12-5,NA
TGCAGTGCTGCCATCGGGACAGGGTTGGAAAAACTGTTTTTT,CSAAIGTGLEKLFF,many,TRBJ1-4,TRBV20-1,TRBD1
TGTGCCAGCTCACCGCAAGCGGGGGGCCAGAATGAGCAGTTCTTC,CASSPQAGGQNEQFF,many,TRBJ2-1,TRBV18,TRBD2
TGTGCCAGCACTGAAGGGATCCCCAATTCACCCCTCCACTTT,CASTEGIPNSPLHF,few,TRBJ1-6,TRBV6-1,NA
TGTGCCAGCAGTGGCAGTAATAGTTGGGATGAGCAGTTCTTC,CASSGSNSWDEQFF,many,TRBJ2-1,TRBV7-3,NA
TGTGCCAGCAGCCAATCCGGGATGAACACTGAAGCTTTCTTT,CASSQSGMNTEAFF,NA,TRBJ1-1,TRBV3-1,NA
TGTGCCAGCAGCCGGGGAGGGGTGAACACTGAAGCTTTCTTT,CASSRGGVNTEAFF,many,TRBJ1-1,TRBV3-1,NA
TGTGCCAGCAGCGCGGGGACTAGCGGGAGTCAGGAGACCCAGTACTTC,CASSAGTSGSQETQYF,many,TRBJ2-5,TRBV2,TRBD2
TGTGCCAGCACCCCGGCAGGAGGGGACTATGGCTACACCTTC,CASTPAGGDYGYTF,NA,TRBJ1-2,TRBV7-9,NA
TGTGCCAGCAGCTACCTGACTAGTTTCTCCTACAATGAGCAGTTCTTC,CASSYLTSFSYNEQFF,many,TRBJ2-1,TRBV6-5,NA
TGTGCCTGGAGTGTAGCAGGGGCAGATACGCAGTATTTT,CAWSVAGADTQYF,many,TRBJ2-3,TRBV30,NA
TGCAGTGCTAGAGTCGACAGGGGAGAGACCCAGTACTTC,CSARVDRGETQYF,many,TRBJ2-5,TRBV20-1,TRBD1
TGCAGTGCCCCACTCCCGGGGGGGGCAGGGACCGGGGAGCTGTTTTTT,CSAPLPGGAGTGELFF,many,TRBJ2-2,TRBV20-1,TRBD2
TGTGCCAGCAGCTCAACGACTTCAGGGGGCCGAGGTGAAAAACTGTTTTTT,CASSSTTSGGRGEKLFF,many,TRBJ1-4,TRBV7-8,TRBD1
TGTGCCAGCTCACCCCGTGAGGGGAAGGACTACGAGCAGTACTTC,CASSPREGKDYEQYF,medium-sized,TRBJ2-7,TRBV18,NA
TGTGCCAGCATTGAGGGTCAGGGCCGCGGCTACACCTTC,CASIEGQGRGYTF,NA,TRBJ1-2,TRBV2,NA
TGCGCCAGCAGCTTGGGTGCGGCCAGGGAGCTGTTTTTT,CASSLGAARELFF,many,TRBJ2-2,TRBV5-1,NA
TGCGCCAGCAGCCCTGCCCTCGTGGGAGGGGGCGAGTATGGCTACACCTTC,CASSPALVGGGEYGYTF,few,TRBJ1-2,TRBV4-1,TRBD1
TGTGCCAGCTTAGACCTCAATAATTCACCCCTCCACTTT,CASLDLNNSPLHF,many,TRBJ1-6,TRBV28,NA
TGTGCCAGCAGTGCCCAGGGGGTTAGCAATCAGCCCCAGCATTTT,CASSAQGVSNQPQHF,medium-sized,TRBJ1-5,TRBV2,TRBD1
TGTGCCACAGGGGGGGACTCTGGGGCCAACGTCCTGACTTTC,CATGGDSGANVLTF,many,TRBJ2-6,TRBV10-3,NA
TGTGCCAGCAGCTTCCATAGCGGGAGCGGGGATACGCAGTATTTT,CASSFHSGSGDTQYF,many,TRBJ2-3,TRBV7-8,TRBD2
TGTGCCAGCAGCGTAGGACAGGGGACGGCTGAAGCTTTCTTT,CASSVGQGTAEAFF,many,TRBJ1-1,TRBV9,TRBD1
TGCGCCAGCAGCAAGACAGGGGACGGGGCCAACGTCCTGACTTTC,CASSKTGDGANVLTF,many,TRBJ2-6,TRBV5-1,TRBD1